The clone carrying this T cell receptor beta chain was seen a handful of times. The sample is drawn from a study of patients and donors after allogeneic stem cell transplantation. TCRdb reprocessed the RT-PCR reads with MiXCR, giving one entry per CDR3 protein. The table has 28,000 or so distinct CDR3 sequences, about 6.8% seen once. The CDR3 runs to 12 residues. Germline trimming cut 8 bases from V and 2 bases from J; bases unmatched to any gene: 1. The germline V gene encodes CDR1 MNHEY and CDR2 SVGEGT. This chain connects TRBV6-2 or TRBV6-3 to TRBJ2-7; TRBD2 aligns across 9 bases. The sequence was obtained from a human donor who was either an allogeneic HSCT recipient or a stem cell or donor lymphocyte infusion donor (not recorded which). It is not recorded whose cells these are; they may come from a transplant donor. Material: blood, either unsorted or a sorted T cell fraction (not recorded which). Written as DNA, the CDR3 is TGTGCCAGCTGCGGGAGGGCCTACGAGCAGTACTTC. This translates into CASCGRAYEQYF.